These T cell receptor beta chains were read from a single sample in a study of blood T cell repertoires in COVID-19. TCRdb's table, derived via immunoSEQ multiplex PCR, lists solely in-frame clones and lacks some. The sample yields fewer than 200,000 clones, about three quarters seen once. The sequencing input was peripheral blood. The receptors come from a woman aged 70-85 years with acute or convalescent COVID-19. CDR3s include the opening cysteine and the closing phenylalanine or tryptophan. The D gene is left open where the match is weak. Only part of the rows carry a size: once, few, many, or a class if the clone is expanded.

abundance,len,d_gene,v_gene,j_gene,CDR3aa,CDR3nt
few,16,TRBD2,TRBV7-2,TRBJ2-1,CASSPHAGTSYNEQFF,TGTGCCAGCAGCCCACACGCCGGGACTAGCTACAATGAGCAGTTCTTC
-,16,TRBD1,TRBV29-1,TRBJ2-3,CSVEDLDRGSTDTQYF,TGCAGCGTTGAAGATCTGGACAGGGGAAGCACAGATACGCAGTATTTT
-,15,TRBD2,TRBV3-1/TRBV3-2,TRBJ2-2,CASSQVLADTGELFF,TGTGCCAGCAGCCAAGTACTAGCGGACACCGGGGAGCTGTTTTTT
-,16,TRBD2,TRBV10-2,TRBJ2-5,CASSGTPLAGGETQYF,TGCGCCAGCAGTGGGACCCCACTAGCGGGAGGAGAGACCCAGTACTTC
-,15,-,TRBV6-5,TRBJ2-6,CASSPGGAGANVLTF,TGTGCCAGCAGTCCCGGAGGGGCTGGGGCCAACGTCCTGACTTTC
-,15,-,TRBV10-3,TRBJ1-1,CAISETGPPNTEAFF,TGTGCCATCAGTGAGACAGGGCCTCCGAACACTGAAGCTTTCTTT
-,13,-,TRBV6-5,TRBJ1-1,CASSAGARTEAFF,TGTGCCAGCTCAGCGGGGGCGCGCACTGAAGCTTTCTTT
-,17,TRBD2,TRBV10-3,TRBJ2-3,CAISVETSGRAGDTQYF,TGTGCCATCAGTGTGGAGACTAGCGGGAGGGCGGGAGATACGCAGTATTTT
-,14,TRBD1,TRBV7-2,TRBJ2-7,CASSFRDRIYEQYF,TGTGCCAGCAGCTTCCGGGACAGGATCTACGAGCAGTACTTC
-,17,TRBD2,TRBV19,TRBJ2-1,CASNPRAGAGSYNEQFF,TGTGCCAGTAACCCAAGAGCGGGGGCTGGCTCCTACAATGAGCAGTTCTTC
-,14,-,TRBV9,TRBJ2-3,CASRTVSSTDTQYF,TGTGCCAGCAGGACAGTTTCTAGCACAGATACGCAGTATTTT
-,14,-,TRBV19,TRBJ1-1,CASGTGRSDTEAFF,TGTGCCAGTGGAACAGGGCGTTCAGACACTGAAGCTTTCTTT
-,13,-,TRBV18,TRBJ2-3,CASSLQLGDTQYF,TGTGCCAGCTCCCTACAACTCGGGGATACGCAGTATTTT
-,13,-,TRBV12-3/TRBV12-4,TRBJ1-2,CASSTNRERGYTF,TGTGCCAGCAGTACTAACAGGGAGCGAGGCTACACCTTC
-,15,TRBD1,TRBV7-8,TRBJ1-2,CASSHTGVGIVGYTF,TGTGCCAGCAGCCACACAGGGGTTGGAATCGTCGGCTACACCTTC
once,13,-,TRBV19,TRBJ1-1,CASHRAFDTEAFF,TGTGCCAGCCACAGGGCCTTTGACACTGAAGCTTTCTTT
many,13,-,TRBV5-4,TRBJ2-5,CASSLQGRETQYF,TGTGCCAGCAGCTTGCAGGGTAGAGAGACCCAGTACTTC
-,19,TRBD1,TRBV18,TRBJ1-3,CASSLDRGRFMGSGNTIYF,TGTGCCAGCTCACTCGACAGGGGGCGATTTATGGGCTCTGGAAACACCATATATTTT
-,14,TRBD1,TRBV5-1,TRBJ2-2,CASSRDREGGELFF,TGCGCCAGCAGCCGGGACAGGGAAGGCGGGGAGCTGTTTTTT
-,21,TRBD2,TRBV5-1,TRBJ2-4,CASSPTLAGTSGPKAKNIQYF,TGCGCCAGCAGCCCGACCCTCGCAGGGACTAGCGGACCTAAAGCCAAAAACATTCAGTACTTC
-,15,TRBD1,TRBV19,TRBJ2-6,CASSSTGAGANVLTF,TGTGCCAGTAGTAGTACAGGGGCTGGGGCCAACGTCCTGACTTTC
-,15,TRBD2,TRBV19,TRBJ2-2,CASRRLAANTGELFF,TGTGCCAGCAGGAGACTAGCAGCCAACACCGGGGAGCTGTTTTTT
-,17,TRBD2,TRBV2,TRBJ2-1,CASTGVSGGSLRDEQFF,TGTGCCAGCACCGGAGTTAGCGGGGGTTCCCTCCGGGATGAGCAGTTCTTC
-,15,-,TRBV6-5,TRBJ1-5,CASSSGGASNQPQHF,TGTGCCAGCAGTTCCGGGGGGGCTAGCAATCAGCCCCAGCATTTT
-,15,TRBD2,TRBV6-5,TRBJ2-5,CASVRTSSPLETQYF,TGTGCCAGCGTCCGGACTAGCAGCCCCCTAGAGACCCAGTACTTC
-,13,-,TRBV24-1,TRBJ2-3,CATSDLETDTQYF,TGTGCCACCAGTGATTTGGAGACAGATACGCAGTATTTT
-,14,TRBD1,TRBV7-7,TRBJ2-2,CASSLQGGGGELFF,TGTGCCAGCTCCCTACAGGGGGGTGGCGGGGAGCTGTTTTTT
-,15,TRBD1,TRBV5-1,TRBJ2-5,CASSLPGTGGETQYF,TGCGCCAGCAGCCTCCCTGGGACAGGAGGAGAGACCCAGTACTTC
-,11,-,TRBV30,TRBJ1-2,CAWSREYGYTF,TGTGCCTGGTCGAGAGAATATGGCTACACCTTC
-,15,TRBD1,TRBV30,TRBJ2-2,CAWSVYRGYAGELFF,TGTGCCTGGAGTGTATACAGGGGTTATGCCGGGGAGCTGTTTTTT
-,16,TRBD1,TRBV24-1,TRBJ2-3,CATSDPADRVWDTQYF,TGTGCCACCAGTGACCCCGCTGACAGGGTCTGGGATACGCAGTATTTT
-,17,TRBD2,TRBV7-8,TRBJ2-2,CASSGRPSGSFTGELFF,TGTGCCAGCAGCGGGAGACCTAGCGGGAGTTTCACCGGGGAGCTGTTTTTT
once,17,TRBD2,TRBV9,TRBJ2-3,CASSVTSGLTGTDTQYF,TGTGCCAGCAGCGTAACTAGCGGACTAACTGGAACAGATACGCAGTATTTT
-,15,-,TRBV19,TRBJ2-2,CASSMGAPNTGELFF,TGTGCCAGTAGTATGGGGGCCCCGAACACCGGGGAGCTGTTTTTT
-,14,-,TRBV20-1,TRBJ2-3,CSASRTGREDTQYF,TGCAGTGCTAGTAGGACAGGGAGGGAGGATACGCAGTATTTT
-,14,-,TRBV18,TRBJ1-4,CASSLLSLNEKLFF,TGTGCCAGCTCACTACTAAGCCTTAATGAAAAACTGTTTTTT
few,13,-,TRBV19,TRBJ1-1,CASSTTENTEAFF,TGTGCCAGTAGTACGACAGAGAACACTGAAGCTTTCTTT
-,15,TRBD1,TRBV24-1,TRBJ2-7,CATSPAGQATYEQYF,TGTGCCACCAGTCCGGCGGGACAGGCCACCTACGAGCAGTACTTC
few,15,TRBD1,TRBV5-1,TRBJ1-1,CASSFTGTEGTEAFF,TGCGCCAGCAGCTTTACCGGGACAGAGGGCACTGAAGCTTTCTTT
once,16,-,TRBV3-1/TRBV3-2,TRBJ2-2,CASSKGGTARTGELFF,TGTGCCAGCAGCAAAGGAGGGACAGCTCGGACCGGGGAGCTGTTTTTT
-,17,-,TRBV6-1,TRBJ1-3,CASSEDTPGRSGNTIYF,TGTGCCAGCAGTGAAGACACCCCAGGCCGCTCTGGAAACACCATATATTTT
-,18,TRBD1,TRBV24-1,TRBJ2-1,CATSDSSAGTGAYNEQFF,TGTGCCACCAGTGATTCGTCGGCCGGGACAGGGGCCTACAATGAGCAGTTCTTC
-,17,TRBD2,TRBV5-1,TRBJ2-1,CASSLSSAGVLGDEQFF,TGCGCCAGCAGCTTGTCGAGTGCGGGAGTACTTGGGGATGAGCAGTTCTTC
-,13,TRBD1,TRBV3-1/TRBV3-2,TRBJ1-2,CASSQLDRVGYTF,TGTGCCAGCAGCCAACTGGACAGGGTCGGCTACACCTTC